This T cell receptor beta chain was documented in a study of response to subunit inactivated influenza vaccine listed by TCRdb under 2018. Regarding the research as a whole: The study used deep quantitative T cell receptor repertoire profiling to track responses to a trivalent subunit inactivated influenza vaccine. Beyond this particular receptor, the publication reports: The authors proposed that each seasonal influenza vaccination may bring in only a limited number of new T cells.

This clonotype was detected ten times or more. Its target antigen remains unknown. Base quality data are lacking; no much larger clone is found one base away. V has 2 bases trimmed and J has 7 bases trimmed; junction bases matching no gene number 5. Sequences KGHDR (CDR1) and SFDVKD (CDR2) are obtained from the germline V gene. The CDR3, from cysteine to phenylalanine, totals 15 residues. The sequence is cut down to CDR3 DNA, 45 bases in frame from base 1. Libraries were built with RT-PCR. The reads were generated on an Illumina HiSeq 2500. Clones were called with MiXCR by TCRdb after fastp trimmed the public reads at Q25, and only in-frame beta chains were retained. One record per CDR3 amino acid sequence lists the most common genes and DNA. This sample gives some 550,000 distinct CDR3 sequences in total; approximately 22% of them show up just once. The ten largest clones represent 2.5% to 3% of the sample.

These data also featured in a second study, about T cells expressing NK-cell markers. The second paper states: 5'RACE template switching, by which a universal primer site and unique molecular identifiers were added, was used to make TCR beta cDNA libraries. Under ten donors provided sorted CD3+CD56+NKG2C+, CD3+CD56+NKG2C- and CD3+CD56-NKG2C+ T-cell subsets, whose TCR beta-chain repertoires were profiled. Among the eight sequenced donors, only one was HCMV-seronegative, while the other seven were HCMV-seropositive. In several experiments an anti-gammadeltaTCR antibody was added to restrict sorting to alphabetaTCR-expressing T cells. For six donors, the dominant CD3+CD56+NKG2C+ clonotypes were among the top 10 CD8+ clonotypes and accounted for about 1.0-7.5% of CD8+ T cells. Those dominant clonotypes were again the most abundant among CD3+CD56-NKG2C+ cells in a handful of donors, at about 28.3-65%. Whether the expanded NKG2C-expressing T cell clones were specific for HCMV antigens remained unclear. The study sequenced eight donors, all healthy volunteers chosen at random: three men and five women. A commercial ELISA kit detecting HCMV-specific IgG in serum was used to determine HCMV serostatus. Peripheral blood mononuclear cells were isolated from blood by Ficoll density gradient centrifugation. CD4+ and CD8+ T cells were isolated from PBMC by magnetic immunoseparation with Miltenyi isolation kits. Synthesis of cDNA was primed from the TCR beta constant segment and was followed by two consecutive PCR amplification steps. Sequencing of the libraries produced 2 x 150 bp reads on Illumina HiSeq 2000/2500, MiSeq or NextSeq. MIGEC was used to demultiplex reads and group reads by UMI, and MiTCR was used to assemble and quantify clonotypes. Only TCR cDNA sequences supported by at least two reads were kept to exclude erroneous sequences. Downstream repertoire analysis used the tcR package, and clonotypes were matched across fractions by CDR3 nucleotide sequence plus V segment. VDJmatch was used to annotate antigen specificity against VDJdb, with one amino acid substitution allowed in CDR3.

The sequence links TRBV24-1 to TRBJ2-2, with TRBD2 matching 8 junction bases. The TCR was taken from a man aged 45-65 years who received an inactivated influenza vaccine. Donor details come from another sample of the same person, matched by shared clones. Sequencing used CD4+ T cells sorted from PBMCs, obtained 11 to 12 days after vaccination. For the CDR3, the sequence is CATSDWREAVGELFF. The bases are TGTGCCACCAGTGATTGGCGGGAGGCCGTCGGGGAGCTGTTTTTT.